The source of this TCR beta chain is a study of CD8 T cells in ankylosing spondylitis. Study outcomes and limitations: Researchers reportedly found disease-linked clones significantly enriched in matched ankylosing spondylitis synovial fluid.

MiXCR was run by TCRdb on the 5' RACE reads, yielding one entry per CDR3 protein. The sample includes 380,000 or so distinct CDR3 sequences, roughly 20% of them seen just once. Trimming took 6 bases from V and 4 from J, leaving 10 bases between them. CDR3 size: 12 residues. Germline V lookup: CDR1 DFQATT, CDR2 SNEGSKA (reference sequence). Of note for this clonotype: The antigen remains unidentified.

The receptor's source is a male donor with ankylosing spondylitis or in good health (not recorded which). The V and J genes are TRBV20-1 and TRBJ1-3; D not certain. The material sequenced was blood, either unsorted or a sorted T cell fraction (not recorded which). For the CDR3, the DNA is TGCAGTGCCCGGAGCTCGGGAAACACCATATATTTT. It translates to CSARSSGNTIYF.